This TCR beta chain is from a study of regulatory and conventional T cells in RAG deficiency. Generated by immunoSEQ multiplex PCR, the TCRdb table keeps only in-frame clones and is missing some. Here the sample spans fewer than 35,000 clones, 85% to 90% being singletons. Per germline, CDR1 MNHNY and CDR2 SVGAGI (reference sequence). Trimming took 2 bases from V and 1 from J, leaving 8 bases between them. This CDR3 region has 14 residues. These data were also reused for a study on regulatory T cells. That report notes: The PCR used 52 TRBV and 13 TRBJ primers.

Sequencing used CD8+ T cells sorted from blood. V gene TRBV6-6 combines with J gene TRBJ1-1, with D perhaps TRBD1 (6 bases). The receptor comes from a human donor in good health. CDR3 protein: CASSYLGQNTEAFF. DNA for the CDR3: TGTGCCAGCAGTTACCTGGGACAGAACACTGAAGCTTTCTTT.